This TCR beta chain was retrieved from a study of T cells in Graves' hyperthyroidism and ophthalmopathy. RNA transcripts were the template for amplifying TCR beta CDR3 regions. The HTBI primer set drove a first-round RT-PCR of the TCR CDR3. TCRdb reprocessed the multiplex PCR reads with MiXCR, giving one entry per CDR3 protein. The data hold 500,000 or so distinct CDR3 sequences, with approximately 17% observed a single time. The CDR3 is made up of 18 amino acids, end residues included. General study findings and limits: Blood also contained most expanded thyroid clonotypes above 0.001.

Note on this clonotype: The antigen remains unidentified. Because the CDR3's place on the DNA is in doubt, the DNA is left out and the CDR3 is given as listed by TCRdb.

Specimen: blood. The chain couples TRBV7-5 to TRBJ2-7; the DNA was not used to check the table's D call, TRBD2. TRBV7-5 is marked as a pseudogene. The sequence was obtained from a woman aged 18-35 years with Graves' ophthalmopathy. CDR3 loop: CIAVPAAPGGPDAYEQYF.